This T cell receptor (beta chain) was recovered during a study of human T cells and chemical hapten exposure. Overall study: Diphenylcyclopropenone doses were given weekly to the scalps of patients across the roughly 23-week study. Upper-back patches of 0.01% DPC were read at 6 days. Minor pooled library volume differences mainly drove per-sample TCR yield variation.

CDR1 and CDR2 from the germline V gene are MNHEY and SVGEGT. CDR3 length: 17 amino acids. Indicated time point: patch test 1, 2 weeks after DPC sensitization. The treatment here: therapeutic diphenylcyclopropenone sensitization with weekly scalp DPC. One entry per CDR3 protein results from TCRdb running MiXCR on the RACE reads. The sample consists of around 380,000 distinct CDR3 sequences, 4% to 5.5% of them appearing once. With respect to this clonotype: A much larger clone lies one base from this, so it may be a read error.

The sample was whole blood, taken in connection with sensitization to the hapten diphenylcyclopropenone (DPC). This TCR was sampled from a woman between 50 and 59 years old with alopecia areata. Some clones in this sample may be carry-over from other donors' samples. The gene calls are TRBV6-2 or TRBV6-3 and TRBJ2-1; TRBD1 agrees at 11 bases. This chain's CDR3 is CASSHSRDRGTVDEQFF. The DNA for the CDR3 is TGTGCCAGCAGTCACTCCCGGGACAGGGGGACAGTAGATGAGCAGTTCTTC.